Below are 16 T cell receptor beta chains sequenced from a single sample in a study of blood T cell repertoires in COVID-19. Some clones are missing from TCRdb's copy, which holds only in-frame ones; the method was immunoSEQ multiplex PCR. The sample lists approximately 220,000 clones, 83% occurring once. The sample consisted of peripheral blood. The receptor source for this set is a woman in her thirties or forties with active or convalescent COVID-19.

The V call is TRBV19, the J call TRBJ1-1; D perhaps matches TRBD1 (5 bases). The CDR3 has 14 amino acids. The germline gives CDR1 LNHDA, CDR2 SQIVND (reference sequence). V was cut by 5 bases and J by 5 bases, with 15 bases left in between. In DNA form, the CDR3 reads TGTGCCAGTAGTGTTGGACGGGGGGTTACTGAAGCTTTCTTT. Translation: CASSVGRGVTEAFF.

This chain joins TRBV7-9 and TRBJ2-1; 13 bases match TRBD2. The CDR3 has 14 amino acids. In germline, CDR1 is SEHNR, CDR2 FQNEAQ (reference sequence). V shed 9 bases, J shed 6 bases, and the junction held 5 bases outside the gene matches. The CDR3 loop reads CASRTSGGVNEQFF. The CDR3 DNA sequence: TGTGCCAGTCGAACTAGCGGGGGGGTCAATGAGCAGTTCTTC.

The sample holds a few counts of this clone. V and J are TRBV4-3 and TRBJ1-2; D is possibly TRBD1 (5 bases). Germline CDR1 reads LGHNA; CDR2 reads YSLEER. Trimming removed 0 bases at V and 5 bases at J, with 10 bases between. CDR3 length equals 14 residues. The CDR3 sequence is CASSQDFRQYGYTF. CDR3 bases: TGCGCCAGCAGCCAAGATTTTAGACAGTATGGCTACACCTTC.

This clone was observed a handful of times. The J gene is TRBJ2-7, the V gene TRBV7-9; 7 bases align to TRBD1. The CDR3 contains 15 residues. The germline CDR1 and CDR2 sequences are SEHNR and FQNEAQ (reference sequence). With 3 bases clipped from V and 0 bases from J, the junction kept 5 bases outside the gene matches. The CDR3 DNA sequence: TGTGCCAGCAGCTTGACAGGGATGACCTCCTACGAGCAGTACTTC. Translating it yields CASSLTGMTSYEQYF.

V is TRBV28 and J is TRBJ2-7; 10 nucleotides match TRBD1. Trimming removed 7 bases from V and 5 bases from J; junction bases left unmatched: 8. Germline V CDR1 and CDR2: MDHEN, SYDVKM. The CDR3 loop spans 14 amino acids. The CDR3 protein is CASTETGGLDEQYF. CDR3 DNA sequence: TGTGCCAGCACCGAGACAGGGGGCTTGGACGAGCAGTACTTC.

This clone is a singleton in its sample. The chain combines TRBV3-1 (or the pseudogene TRBV3-2) with TRBJ1-1; tentative D call: TRBD1 (5 bases). Looked up from germline, CDR1 is LGHDT and CDR2 is YNNKEL (reference sequence). Trimming removed 0 bases at V and 10 bases at J, with 12 bases between. The CDR3 spans 13 residues. The CDR3 is CASSQDTGQIAFF. CDR3 in DNA: TGTGCCAGCAGCCAAGATACAGGACAAATAGCTTTCTTT.

V usage is TRBV10-2 and J usage is TRBJ1-1; D is possibly TRBD1 (5 bases). The V end was cut by 4 bases, the J end by 1 base, with 10 bases between. Germline V gene sequence: CDR1 WSHSY, CDR2 SAAADI. The CDR3 spans 14 residues. Here the CDR3 DNA reads TGCGCCAGCAGTGCGATAGACAGGAACACTGAAGCTTTCTTT. Amino acids: CASSAIDRNTEAFF.

The DNA for the CDR3 is TGTGCCTGGAGTGTACAGGACAATCAGCCCCAGCATTTT. Amino acid sequence: CAWSVQDNQPQHF. V and J are TRBV30 and TRBJ1-5, with a tentative D call TRBD1 (5 bases). V was clipped by 0 bases and J by 3 bases, with 6 bases between them. The germline gives CDR1 GTSNPN, CDR2 SVGIG (reference sequence). The CDR3 is made up of 13 amino acids.

The chain combines TRBV5-4 with TRBJ1-3, with TRBD1 matching over 7 bases. V was clipped by 4 bases and J by 3 bases; unmatched bases: 10. This CDR3 has 16 residues. Germline assignment: CDR1 SGHNT and CDR2 YYREEE (reference sequence). CDR3 DNA: TGTGCCAGCAGCACTGGACAGGCGGTGGGTGGAAACACCATATATTTT. This sequence encodes CASSTGQAVGGNTIYF. Filled out from reference TRBV5-4 and TRBJ1-3, the complete variable domain reads ETGVTQSPTHLIKTRGQQVTLRCSSQSGHNTVSWYQQALGQGPQFIFQYYREEENGRGNFPPRFSGLQFPNYSSELNVNALELDDSALYLCASSTGQAVGGNTIYFGEGSWLTVV.

The chain carries TRBV7-2 and TRBJ1-1; D call uncertain. In germline, CDR1 is SGHTA, CDR2 FQGNSA. The CDR3 is made up of 11 amino acids. The V end lost 4 bases, the J end lost 3 bases, and 3 bases lay between the germline ends. CDR3 in amino acids: CASSSDTEAFF. In DNA form, the CDR3 reads TGTGCCAGCAGCTCCGACACTGAAGCTTTCTTT.

This chain joins TRBV7-8 and TRBJ1-2, with D maybe TRBD1 (5 bases). This CDR3 contains 12 residues. The germline V and J ends were trimmed by 5 bases and 7 bases, with 11 bases remaining between them. The germline V gene has CDR1 SGHVS and CDR2 FQNEAQ. The CDR3 reads CASSPQGRGYTF. DNA for the CDR3: TGTGCCAGCAGCCCCCAGGGCCGTGGCTACACCTTC.

This CDR3 is CASLDRAGNTIYF. CDR3 nucleotides: TGTGCCAGCTTAGACAGGGCTGGAAACACCATATATTTT. The chain recombines TRBV6-5 with TRBJ1-3, with 7 bases matching TRBD1. Germline V gives CDR1 MNHEY, CDR2 SVGAGI. V was pared by 8 bases and J by 2 bases, with 3 bases of the junction left unmatched. This CDR3 has 13 residues.

The chain joins TRBV24-1 to TRBJ2-5, with 9 bases fitting TRBD1. The length of the CDR3 is 14 residues. Trimming cost V 4 bases and J 5 bases; bases outside gene matches: 4. Per the germline V gene, CDR1 is KGHDR and CDR2 is SFDVKD. The CDR3 sequence is CATSDRDRVETQYF. In DNA form, the CDR3 reads TGTGCCACCAGTGACCGGGACAGGGTTGAGACCCAGTACTTC.

The V gene is TRBV19, the J gene TRBJ2-2; TRBD2 matches at 10 bases. Germline lookup yields CDR1 LNHDA and CDR2 SQIVND (reference sequence). V was clipped by 3 bases and J by 4 bases; unmatched bases: 5. The CDR3 sequence is 16 residues long. The CDR3 is CASSILAGAPTGELFF. CDR3 sequence (DNA): TGTGCCAGTAGTATCCTAGCGGGGGCCCCCACCGGGGAGCTGTTTTTT.

The gene calls are TRBV24-1 and TRBJ1-5; TRBD1 aligns across 7 bases. Germline loops: CDR1 KGHDR, CDR2 SFDVKD. The V segment lost 4 bases and the J segment 5 bases; nucleotides outside the gene matches: 7. The CDR3 sequence is 15 residues long. The CDR3 loop reads CATSDATGLDQPQHF. The CDR3 DNA sequence: TGTGCCACCAGTGACGCGACAGGGTTGGATCAGCCCCAGCATTTT.

The CDR3, as DNA: TGTGCCAGCAGTTTTTCAGACAGGGTCACTGAAGCTTTCTTT. As protein: CASSFSDRVTEAFF. The V and J genes are TRBV27 and TRBJ1-1; 7 nucleotides agree with TRBD1. Unmatched junction bases numbered 5, after V lost 3 bases and J lost 4 bases. The germline V gene has CDR1 MNHEY and CDR2 SMNVEV (reference sequence). This CDR3 has 14 residues.